This note documents a single T cell receptor (beta chain) sequence. The antigen remains undetermined. This specimen comes from a study of T cell responses to AZD1222 COVID-19 vaccine. The wider study: Pooling covered second doses at about 4 or about 12 weeks.

Regarding the study as a whole: An increase in Spike-specific TCR breadth and depth was observed after two AZD1222 doses. Across the whole spike, CD4 TCRs peaked at regions 160-218 and 743-854.

The CDR3 runs 16 residues. With 4 bases removed from V and 7 bases from J, the gap between germline ends came to 21 bases. Germline CDR1 MNHEY, CDR2 SVGEGT. Measured with immunoSEQ multiplex PCR; TCRdb has only the in-frame clones, and not every one. This sample has about 88,000 clones, with 89% found just once. The sequence came from an adult in good health. The chain recombines TRBV6-2 or TRBV6-3 with TRBJ2-3, with D tentatively TRBD1 or TRBD2 (5 bases each). The specimen comprised peripheral blood, sampled on day 0 of AZD1222 vaccination. The CDR3 DNA reads as TGTGCCAGCAGTTCCGTCCGGGACCGACTCACGAATACGCAGTATTTT. This translates into CASSSVRDRLTNTQYF.